The 23 T cell receptor beta chains in this list originate from one sample, sequenced in a study of blood T cell repertoires in COVID-19. Sequencing used immunoSEQ multiplex PCR; TCRdb keeps in-frame clones, though not all of them. Counted here are a few hundred thousand clones, roughly 85% occurring once; the ten biggest clones make up 1.9%. Sample: PBMCs or T cells enriched from blood (not recorded which). The source of these receptors is a woman between 50 and 59 years old who had recovered from COVID-19.

The chain carries TRBV6-5 and TRBJ2-7, with D possibly matching TRBD2 (6 bases). There are 14 residues in the CDR3. V was cut by 8 bases and J by 0 bases, with 14 bases left in between. Germline CDR1 and CDR2: MNHEY and SVGAGI. CDR3 in amino acids: CASSWDWTSYEQYF. The DNA of the CDR3 is TGTGCCAGCTCATGGGACTGGACCTCCTACGAGCAGTACTTC.

The J gene is TRBJ1-5, the V gene TRBV6-5; D is possibly TRBD1 (5 bases). The V gene lost 7 bases and the J gene lost 4 bases, with 11 bases spanning the gap. The CDR3 length is 13 residues. The germline CDR1 and CDR2 sequences are MNHEY and SVGAGI. The CDR3 loop reads CASTLGVNQPQHF. As DNA, the CDR3 is TGTGCCAGCACCCTAGGGGTAAATCAGCCCCAGCATTTT.

This clone came up a few times. The chain couples TRBV5-6 to TRBJ1-1; 10 bases agree with TRBD1. The V gene's germline CDR1 is SGHDT and CDR2 YYEEEE. The length of the CDR3 is 16 residues. V lost 4 bases, J lost 0 bases, and 6 bases stayed unmatched. CDR3 region: CASSPTGQGLNTEAFF. The CDR3 DNA reads TGTGCCAGCAGCCCAACGGGACAGGGGTTGAACACTGAAGCTTTCTTT.

The chain joins TRBV5-1 to TRBJ2-5; 7 bases are shared with TRBD2. V was clipped by 0 bases and J by 3 bases; unmatched bases: 5. Per the germline V gene, CDR1 is SGHRS and CDR2 is YFSETQ. The CDR3 is 15 amino acids. This CDR3 reads CASSLVAGTEETQYF. CDR3 DNA: TGCGCCAGCAGCTTGGTAGCGGGTACTGAAGAGACCCAGTACTTC.

The genes are TRBV30 and TRBJ2-7; 11 positions agree with TRBD1. Germline CDR1 is GTSNPN and CDR2 is SVGIG (reference sequence). After removal of 8 bases from V and 4 bases from J, the junction contained 4 bases not matched to a gene. The CDR3 is 12 residues long. CDR3 sequence (DNA): TGTGCCGGGGGACAGGGGGTTTACGAGCAGTACTTC. Its translation: CAGGQGVYEQYF.

The chain couples TRBV19 to TRBJ1-5, with 8 bases matching TRBD1. Germline CDR1 LNHDA, CDR2 SQIVND (reference sequence). The CDR3 sequence is 14 residues long. V lost 5 bases and J lost 7; bases outside the gene matches: 7. As DNA, the CDR3 is TGTGCCAGTAGTTTTGGACAGGGCGGGCAGCCCCAGCATTTT. This translates into CASSFGQGGQPQHF.

This clone appeared a single time. The gene calls are TRBV28 and TRBJ2-7, with a tentative D call TRBD1 (6 bases). The CDR3 loop spans 16 amino acids. V was clipped by 1 base and J by 4 bases, with 17 bases between them. CDR1 and CDR2 from the germline V gene are MDHEN and SYDVKM. CDR3 coding DNA: TGTGCCAGCAGTTTATCGAGTGTTGGGACATCTTACGAGCAGTACTTC. It codes for CASSLSSVGTSYEQYF.

The rearrangement links TRBV9 to TRBJ1-6; D call uncertain. CDR3 length: 17 amino acids. Germline V gives CDR1 SGDLS, CDR2 YYNGEE. V was cut by 0 bases and J by 0 bases, with 10 bases left in between. The CDR3 reads CASSVGLPYSYNSPLHF. CDR3 bases: TGTGCCAGCAGCGTAGGACTGCCTTACTCCTATAATTCACCCCTCCACTTT.

The chain carries TRBV28 and TRBJ1-1, with D maybe TRBD1 (5 bases). The CDR3 loop spans 13 amino acids. V was trimmed by 4 bases and J by 3 bases, leaving 9 bases between them. Germline values: CDR1 MDHEN, CDR2 SYDVKM. CDR3 sequence reads: CASSWGTYTEAFF. The CDR3 nucleotides read TGTGCCAGCAGTTGGGGGACTTACACTGAAGCTTTCTTT.

This clone was detected ten times or more. Relative to the germline gene, one junction end is altered; a read error may explain this. The chain joins TRBV2 to TRBJ2-7; 8 positions match TRBD2. The CDR3 runs 18 residues. CDR1 is SNHLY and CDR2 is FYNNEI in the germline V gene. CDR3 DNA sequence: TGTGCCAGCACTGAATGGGAACAGGGCGACAGCGGGAGAAACGAGCAGTACTTC. Translating it yields CASTEWEQGDSGRNEQYF. Using reference TRBV2 and TRBJ2-7 for the parts outside the CDR3, the full variable domain is EPEVTQTPSHQVTQMGQEVILRCVPISNHLYFYWYRQILGQKVEFLVSFYNNEISEKSEIFDDQFSVERPDGSNFTLKIRSTKLEDSAMYFCASTEWEQGDSGRNEQYFGPGTRLTVT.

V and J are TRBV7-9 and TRBJ2-2; 8 nucleotides align to TRBD2. V was pared by 5 bases and J by 6 bases, with 8 bases of the junction left unmatched. Per germline, CDR1 SEHNR and CDR2 FQNEAQ (reference sequence). CDR3 length: 15 residues. CDR3 sequence: CASSRTSLSSGELFF. CDR3 in DNA: TGTGCCAGCAGCCGGACTAGCCTCTCATCCGGGGAGCTGTTTTTT.

This chain's CDR3 is CATSDLGAENIQYF. The CDR3 DNA reads TGTGCCACCAGTGATTTAGGGGCAGAAAACATTCAGTACTTC. V gene TRBV24-1 combines with J gene TRBJ2-4; a weak D match, TRBD1 (5 bases). Germline CDR1 is KGHDR and CDR2 is SFDVKD. Trimming removed 1 base from V and 5 bases from J, with 8 bases in between. This CDR3 is built from 14 residues.

V gene TRBV27 combines with J gene TRBJ1-3; D is possibly TRBD1 (6 bases). The CDR3 extends over 15 amino acids. V lost 4 bases and J 0 bases, leaving 10 bases between the germline ends. CDR1 MNHEY and CDR2 SMNVEV come from the germline V gene (reference sequence). The CDR3 DNA sequence: TGTGCCAGCAGTTCCCGGACAGACTCTGGAAACACCATATATTTT. Protein: CASSSRTDSGNTIYF.

V and J are TRBV5-4 and TRBJ2-3; 12 bases are a match to TRBD2. There are 17 residues in the CDR3. Looked up from germline, CDR1 is SGHNT and CDR2 is YYREEE (reference sequence). J gave up 2 bases and V 4 bases, and 8 bases lay outside the gene matches. The CDR3 is CASSGGLAGTPTDTQYF. In DNA, the CDR3 is TGTGCCAGCAGCGGCGGACTAGCGGGGACGCCCACAGATACGCAGTATTTT.

A remark on this clone: Other DNA sequences in the same sample also yield this CDR3. The J gene is TRBJ1-2, the V gene TRBV28; D unresolved. The ends were cut back, 5 bases at V and 5 bases at J, with 9 bases in the middle. In germline, CDR1 is MDHEN, CDR2 SYDVKM. The CDR3 runs 12 residues. In nucleotides, the CDR3 is TGTGCCAGCAGTCTGAGTTTATATGGCTACACCTTC. It is translated as CASSLSLYGYTF.

This chain links TRBV10-2 with TRBJ1-2, with D possibly being TRBD1 (5 bases). Germline CDR1 WSHSY, CDR2 SAAADI. Trimming removed 0 bases at V and 4 bases at J, with 12 bases between. CDR3 length: 15 amino acids. The CDR3 is CASSESGLGGYGYTF. The CDR3 nucleotides are TGCGCCAGCAGTGAGTCCGGGCTCGGGGGCTATGGCTACACCTTC.

The chain recombines TRBV29-1 with TRBJ2-7, with D possibly matching TRBD2 (6 bases). The germline V and J ends were trimmed by 5 bases and 2 bases, with 16 bases remaining between them. Germline V gene data show CDR1 as SQVTM and CDR2 as ANQGSEA. The length of the CDR3 is 14 residues. For the CDR3, the DNA is TGCAGCGTTTCCGTGGGGAGGACCCCCTACGAGCAGTACTTC. It codes for CSVSVGRTPYEQYF.

The rearrangement uses TRBV27 and TRBJ2-4; tentative D call: TRBD2 (6 bases). The CDR3 is 16 residues long. The germline V gene encodes CDR1 MNHEY and CDR2 SMNVEV (reference sequence). V was trimmed by 2 bases and J by 2 bases, leaving 13 bases between them. The DNA for the CDR3 is TGTGCCAGCAGTTTAAGGGCGGGGTTAACCAAAAACATTCAGTACTTC. It specifies CASSLRAGLTKNIQYF.

This clone has a single count. This chain links TRBV19 with TRBJ1-5; 8 bases match TRBD1. The CDR3 has 17 amino acids. V shed 0 bases, J shed 4 bases, and the junction held 8 bases outside the gene matches. Germline values: CDR1 LNHDA, CDR2 SQIVND (reference sequence). CDR3 amino acids: CASSIDPDRGWNQPQHF. The CDR3 DNA sequence: TGTGCCAGTAGTATAGATCCTGACAGGGGTTGGAATCAGCCCCAGCATTTT.

This chain uses TRBV28 with TRBJ2-7; 11 positions match TRBD1. Germline-derived CDR1 and CDR2 are MDHEN and SYDVKM. CDR3 length equals 13 residues. V dropped 8 bases and J dropped 1; count of bases not matched to a gene: 1. CDR3: CASGQGASYEQYF. The CDR3 coding sequence is TGTGCCAGCGGACAGGGGGCTTCCTACGAGCAGTACTTC. The whole variable domain, remainder taken from reference TRBV28 and TRBJ2-7, is DVKVTQSSRYLVKRTGEKVFLECVQDMDHENMFWYRQDPGLGLRLIYFSYDVKMKEKGDIPEGYSVSREKKERFSLILESASTNQTSMYLCASGQGASYEQYFGPGTRLTVT.

CDR3 nucleotide sequence: TGTGCCAGCAGCGAACACAGGGGGTCTGGAAACACCATATATTTT. This codes for CASSEHRGSGNTIYF. V is TRBV7-8 and J is TRBJ1-3; TRBD1 matches at 8 bases. The CDR3 length is 15 residues. Germline V gene data show CDR1 as SGHVS and CDR2 as FQNEAQ. With 5 bases clipped from V and 1 base from J, the junction kept 4 bases outside the gene matches. Full variable domain (outside the CDR3, taken from reference TRBV7-8 and TRBJ1-3): GAGVSQSPRYKVAKRGQDVALRCDPISGHVSLFWYQQALGQGPEFLTYFQNEAQLDKSGLPSDRFFAERPEGSVSTLKIQRTQQEDSAVYLCASSEHRGSGNTIYFGEGSWLTVV.

The chain combines TRBV28 with TRBJ1-1; no definite D call. CDR1 and CDR2 from the germline V gene are MDHEN and SYDVKM. Trimming removed 7 bases at V and 1 base at J, with 13 bases between. This CDR3 contains 14 residues. CDR3 in amino acids: CASNEPEGNTEAFF. The CDR3 coding sequence is TGTGCCAGCAACGAACCCGAGGGGAACACTGAAGCTTTCTTT.

V usage is TRBV5-1 and J usage is TRBJ1-5; the match to TRBD1 covers 7 bases. Germline V lookup: CDR1 SGHRS, CDR2 YFSETQ. The CDR3 contains 12 residues. V shed 2 bases and J 8 bases; nucleotides not matched to a gene: 1. The CDR3 reads CASSFDREPQHF. CDR3 nucleotides: TGCGCCAGCAGCTTTGACAGGGAGCCCCAGCATTTT.